This T cell receptor beta chain comes out of a study of T cell repertoires in cytomegalovirus infection. About the research overall: Public TCR beta signatures indicated both CMV infection and matching HLA type.

Findings of the study overall: HLA-C-restricted CMV clonotypes gave the most frequent clonotype in two of eight donors. Identification of carriers of CMV plus the relevant HLA was performed using cumulative public TCR beta family frequency.

TCRdb ran MiXCR on the reads and lists one entry per CDR3 protein. The profile shows roughly 200,000 distinct CDR3 sequences, about 18% of them singletons. In germline, CDR1 is SNHLY, CDR2 FYNNEI. With 8 bases removed from V and 6 bases from J, the gap between germline ends came to 12 bases. This CDR3 contains 12 residues. A single count supports this clonotype. What it binds is not known. The V gene is TRBV2, the J gene TRBJ2-3; D is possibly TRBD2 (5 bases). The specimen sequenced was CD8+ T cells from PBMCs. The clonotype was recovered from a human donor in good health (CMV status not recorded). Some clones in this sample may be carry-over from other donors' samples. CDR3 region: CASLERVDTQYF. The CDR3, as DNA: TGTGCCAGCCTGGAGAGGGTGGATACGCAGTATTTT.